The 19 T cell receptor beta chains below all came from one sample that was sequenced in a study of vaccination effects on CD4 cells after COVID-19. Their target antigens are unknown. The table came from immunoSEQ multiplex PCR; TCRdb's copy has only in-frame clones and leaves some out. The data contain about 27,000 clones, around 75% of them singletons. Viral peptide pool expansion of antigen-specific CD4+ T cells preceded sequencing in the ViraFEST assay. CD4+ T cells were isolated after roughly nine days of culture. Nucleocapsid antibodies were negative in the vaccine recipients, who had never had SARS-CoV-2 infection. The specimen comprised CD4+ T cells from PBMCs cultured with HCoV-NL63 spike peptides, sampled before COVID-19 vaccination. All receptors come from a human donor who received a COVID-19 vaccine.

In this sample, this clone turned up once. CDR3 sequence: CASSYRGLYEDIQYF. The DNA for the CDR3 is TGCGCCAGCAGCTACCGGGGACTTTATGAAGACATTCAGTACTTC. This chain joins TRBV5-1 and TRBJ2-4, with D possibly being TRBD2 (6 bases). The CDR3 runs 15 residues. The V end lost 3 bases, the J end lost 8 bases, and 18 bases lay between the germline ends. Germline-derived CDR1 and CDR2 are SGHRS and YFSETQ.

This clone showed up just once. The chain recombines TRBV19 with TRBJ2-6; 9 positions agree with TRBD2. This CDR3 comprises 15 residues. Germline V gene sequence: CDR1 LNHDA, CDR2 SQIVND (reference sequence). V shed 5 bases, J shed 4 bases, and the junction held 3 bases outside the gene matches. This CDR3 reads CASSLLAGGANVLTF. The CDR3 nucleotides are TGTGCCAGTAGTCTCCTAGCGGGGGGGGCCAACGTCCTGACTTTC.

The chain employs TRBV14 and TRBJ1-6; D is perhaps TRBD1 (5 bases). The V gene lost 1 base and the J gene lost 6 bases, with 7 bases spanning the gap. The CDR3 covers 14 residues. CDR1 SGHDN and CDR2 FVKESK come from the germline V gene. The CDR3 nucleotides read TGTGCCAGCAGCCAAGGACAGTTTAATTCACCCCTCCACTTT. It yields the protein CASSQGQFNSPLHF.

This clone has just a few counts. This sequence joins TRBV7-9 and TRBJ1-2, with D perhaps matching TRBD1 (6 bases). Trimming shortened V by 5 bases and J by 0 bases, and 13 bases separated the two germline ends. The CDR3 has 15 amino acids. CDR1 is SEHNR and CDR2 is FQNEAQ in the germline V gene (reference sequence). CDR3 DNA: TGTGCCAGCAGCAAACAGGGATCCCCTAACTATGGCTACACCTTC. Translating it yields CASSKQGSPNYGYTF.

The V and J genes are TRBV11-2 and TRBJ1-6; D unclear. Germline V gene sequence: CDR1 SGHAT, CDR2 FQNNGV. The CDR3 runs 13 residues. V was cut by 1 base and J by 5 bases, with 3 bases left in between. In nucleotides, the CDR3 is TGTGCCAGCAGCTTAGGGGATAATTCACCCCTCCACTTT. Translated: CASSLGDNSPLHF.

J is TRBJ1-6 and V is TRBV6-2 or TRBV6-3, with 8 bases fitting TRBD1. V lost 5 bases and J lost 10; bases outside the gene matches: 13. Germline loops: CDR1 MNHEY, CDR2 SVGEGT. The CDR3 totals 16 residues. The CDR3 spells CASSRAQGAGGSPLHF. In DNA, the CDR3 is TGTGCCAGCAGTCGCGCGCAGGGGGCCGGAGGATCACCCCTCCACTTT.

CDR3 nucleotide sequence: TGTGCCATCAGGGAGACAGGGGGCTTAAACACTGAAGCTTTCTTT. This codes for CAIRETGGLNTEAFF. This chain links TRBV10-3 with TRBJ1-1; 10 bases map to TRBD1. V lost 6 bases, J lost 2 bases, and 6 bases stayed unmatched. Germline values: CDR1 ENHRY, CDR2 SYGVKD. This CDR3 comprises 15 residues.

This chain uses TRBV5-1 with TRBJ1-6; perhaps TRBD1 as D (6 bases). Germline CDR1 reads SGHRS; CDR2 reads YFSETQ. The V gene lost 0 bases and the J gene lost 14 bases, with 12 bases spanning the gap. The CDR3 loop spans 13 amino acids. The CDR3 protein is CASSLADRLSLHF. The DNA of the CDR3 is TGCGCCAGCAGCTTGGCGGACAGACTCTCCCTCCACTTT.

The chain carries TRBV20-1 and TRBJ2-7; D assignment may be TRBD1 or TRBD2 (5 bases each). Germline-derived CDR1 and CDR2 are DFQATT and SNEGSKA (reference sequence). V shed 3 bases and J shed 2 bases, with 17 bases lying between them. This CDR3 has 15 residues. The CDR3 DNA is TGCAGTGCTAGTAAATCCGGGACGGTTACCTACGAGCAGTACTTC. Protein product: CSASKSGTVTYEQYF.

This sequence joins TRBV28 and TRBJ1-2; 7 nucleotides agree with TRBD1. V gave up 6 bases and J gave up 2 bases; unmatched junction bases: 21. The CDR3 is made up of 19 amino acids. Per germline, CDR1 MDHEN and CDR2 SYDVKM. In nucleotides, the CDR3 is TGTGCCAGCAGCCCGGCCTGGACCCTCAGGGGGTTCGGCAACTATGGCTACACCTTC. It encodes CASSPAWTLRGFGNYGYTF.

This chain connects TRBV25-1 to TRBJ2-7; a possible D gene is TRBD1 (6 bases). Germline values: CDR1 MGHDK, CDR2 SYGVNS. The CDR3 has 14 amino acids. V was trimmed by 4 bases and J by 5 bases, leaving 15 bases between them. The DNA for the CDR3 is TGTGCCAGCAGTGGGGGCGGCAGGGGTGACGAGCAGTACTTC. Translating it yields CASSGGGRGDEQYF.

The chain combines TRBV28 with TRBJ2-7; D perhaps matches TRBD1 (5 bases). The CDR3 extends over 12 amino acids. CDR1 and CDR2 (germline): MDHEN, SYDVKM. The V end was cut by 5 bases, the J end by 5 bases, with 10 bases between. The CDR3 nucleotides read TGTGCCAGCAGTACCCAGGGAAACGAGCAGTACTTC. Its translation is CASSTQGNEQYF.

V usage is TRBV5-1 and J usage is TRBJ2-2; 8 nucleotides line up with TRBD2. The CDR3 extends over 18 amino acids. Germline values: CDR1 SGHRS, CDR2 YFSETQ. With V trimmed by 0 bases and J by 2 bases, 9 bases remained unmatched. The CDR3 DNA sequence: TGCGCCAGCAGCTTGGACCCTCCCGGGACTAGTAACACCGGGGAGCTGTTTTTT. This translates into CASSLDPPGTSNTGELFF.

The chain carries TRBV19 and TRBJ1-5, with TRBD1 matching over 7 bases. The CDR3 sequence is 17 residues long. After removal of 2 bases from V and 0 bases from J, the junction contained 7 bases not matched to a gene. Looked up from germline, CDR1 is LNHDA and CDR2 is SQIVND (reference sequence). Here the CDR3 DNA reads TGTGCCAGTAGTATATTTGGACAGGCCCATAGCAATCAGCCCCAGCATTTT. This sequence encodes CASSIFGQAHSNQPQHF. Drawing the rest from reference TRBV19 and TRBJ1-5, the complete variable domain is DGGITQSPKYLFRKEGQNVTLSCEQNLNHDAMYWYRQDPGQGLRLIYYSQIVNDFQKGDIAEGYSVSREKKESFPLTVTSAQKNPTAFYLCASSIFGQAHSNQPQHFGDGTRLSIL.

The chain recombines TRBV30 with TRBJ1-5, with a tentative D call TRBD1 (5 bases). CDR1 and CDR2 from the germline V gene are GTSNPN and SVGIG (reference sequence). This CDR3 has 15 residues. V gave up 3 bases and J gave up 0 bases, with 12 bases separating them. The CDR3, as DNA: TGTGCCTGGAGCTTAGGGGACTATAGCAATCAGCCCCAGCATTTT. The encoded protein is CAWSLGDYSNQPQHF.

This clone was seen more than once but under ten times. The chain couples TRBV6-1 to TRBJ2-2, with 7 positions matching TRBD2. The ends lost 2 bases at V and 4 bases at J; junction bases unmatched: 10. The CDR3 extends over 17 amino acids. Per the germline V gene, CDR1 is MNHNS and CDR2 is SASEGT. The CDR3 DNA sequence: TGTGCCAGCAGTGAATTCGGTGGGGGAGGGAGCACCGGGGAGCTGTTTTTT. This sequence encodes CASSEFGGGGSTGELFF.

The chain carries TRBV6-6 and TRBJ1-1; TRBD1 is a possible D gene (5 bases). Germline V gene sequence: CDR1 MNHNY, CDR2 SVGAGI (reference sequence). V lost 2 bases to trimming and J lost 8 bases, with 12 bases between them. This CDR3 has 13 amino acids. This CDR3 is CASSYASGPEAFF. Here the CDR3 DNA reads TGTGCCAGCAGTTACGCTTCAGGGCCCGAAGCTTTCTTT.

The genes are TRBV18 and TRBJ1-1; weak D call: TRBD1 (5 bases). Germline-derived CDR1 and CDR2 are KGHSH and LQKENI. Trimming took 2 bases from V and 10 from J, leaving 11 bases between them. This CDR3 spans 12 amino acids. The CDR3 region has the DNA TGTGCCAGCTCACCAATGACCGGGGGAGCTTTCTTT. Protein product: CASSPMTGGAFF.

The rearrangement joins TRBV2 to TRBJ2-1; D uncertain. This CDR3 is built from 12 residues. Germline V gene data show CDR1 as SNHLY and CDR2 as FYNNEI. V lost 8 bases to trimming and J lost 0 bases, with 5 bases between them. CDR3 in DNA: TGTGCCAGCGGCAGCTCCTACAATGAGCAGTTCTTC. It specifies CASGSSYNEQFF.